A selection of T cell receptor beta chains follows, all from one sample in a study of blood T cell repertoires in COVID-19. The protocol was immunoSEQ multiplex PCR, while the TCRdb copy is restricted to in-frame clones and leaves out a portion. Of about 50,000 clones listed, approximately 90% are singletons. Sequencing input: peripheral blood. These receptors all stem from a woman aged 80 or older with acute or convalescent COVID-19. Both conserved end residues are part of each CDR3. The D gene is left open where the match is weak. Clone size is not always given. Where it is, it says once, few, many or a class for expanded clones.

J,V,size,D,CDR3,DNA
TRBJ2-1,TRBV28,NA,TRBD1,CASRETGPTVYSYNEQFF,TGTGCCAGCAGGGAGACAGGGCCGACGGTGTACTCCTACAATGAGCAGTTCTTC
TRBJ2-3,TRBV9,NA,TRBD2,CASSVAGTTYYTQYF,TGTGCCAGCAGCGTGGCCGGGACTACGTATTATACGCAGTATTTT
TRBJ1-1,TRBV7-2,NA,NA,CASSLIPGETEAFF,TGTGCCAGCAGCTTAATCCCGGGTGAGACTGAAGCTTTCTTT
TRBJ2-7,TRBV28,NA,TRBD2,CASNLAGGSSYEQYF,TGTGCCAGCAATCTAGCGGGAGGGAGCTCCTACGAGCAGTACTTC
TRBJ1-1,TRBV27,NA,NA,CASSVTWNTEAFF,TGTGCCAGCAGCGTAACATGGAACACTGAAGCTTTCTTT
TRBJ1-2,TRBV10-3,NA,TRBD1,CAIRQGASSNYGYTF,TGTGCCATCAGACAGGGGGCGTCCTCTAACTATGGCTACACCTTC
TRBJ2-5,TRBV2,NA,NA,CASSDSLEETQYF,TGTGCCAGCAGTGATAGCCTAGAAGAGACCCAGTACTTC
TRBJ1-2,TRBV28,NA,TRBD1,CASSLGQGVASYGYTF,TGTGCCAGCAGCCTAGGGCAGGGGGTTGCGAGCTATGGCTACACCTTC
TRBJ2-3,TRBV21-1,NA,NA,CASSKSRSGGTDTQYF,TGTGCCAGCAGCAAAAGCCGCAGCGGGGGCACAGATACGCAGTATTTT
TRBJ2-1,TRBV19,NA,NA,CASSPDTFLYNEQFF,TGTGCCAGTAGTCCGGACACCTTCTTATACAATGAGCAGTTCTTC
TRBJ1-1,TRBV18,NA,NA,CASLNFRMNTEAFF,TGTGCCAGTTTAAACTTTCGCATGAACACTGAAGCTTTCTTT
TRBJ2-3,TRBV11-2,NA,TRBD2,CASSRRTSGGTDTQYF,TGTGCCAGCAGCCGACGGACTAGCGGGGGCACAGATACGCAGTATTTT
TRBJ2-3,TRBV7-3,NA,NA,CASSLGRSTDTQYF,TGTGCCAGCAGCTTGGGGCGGAGCACAGATACGCAGTATTTT
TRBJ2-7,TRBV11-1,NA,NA,CASSLSVGPYEQYF,TGTGCCAGCAGCTTATCGGTCGGTCCCTACGAGCAGTACTTC
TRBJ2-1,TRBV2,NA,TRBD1,CASMSGTGVSSYNEQFF,TGTGCCAGCATGAGCGGGACAGGGGTAAGCTCCTACAATGAGCAGTTCTTC
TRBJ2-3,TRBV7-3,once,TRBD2,CASSSLGRLAGGPGTQYF,TGTGCCAGCAGCTCCCTCGGCAGACTAGCGGGAGGGCCCGGTACGCAGTATTTT
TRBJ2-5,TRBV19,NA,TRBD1,CASSTGTGGQETQYF,TGTGCCAGTAGTACCGGGACAGGGGGACAAGAGACCCAGTACTTC
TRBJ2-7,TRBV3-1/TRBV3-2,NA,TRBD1,CASSQGQGFGQYF,TGTGCCAGCAGCCAGGGACAGGGTTTTGGGCAGTACTTC
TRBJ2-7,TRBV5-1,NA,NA,CASSHGGTVGNEQYF,TGCGCCAGCAGTCACGGCGGGACCGTAGGAAACGAGCAGTACTTC
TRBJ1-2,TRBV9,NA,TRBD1,CASSAVTGVGYTF,TGTGCCAGCAGCGCCGTGACAGGGGTTGGCTACACCTTC
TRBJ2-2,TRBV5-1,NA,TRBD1,CASSPGTANTGELFF,TGCGCCAGCAGCCCCGGGACAGCGAACACCGGGGAGCTGTTTTTT
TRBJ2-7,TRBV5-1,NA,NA,CASSLSSSSYEQYF,TGCGCCAGCAGCTTATCGTCCAGCTCCTACGAGCAGTACTTC
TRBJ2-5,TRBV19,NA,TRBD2,CASKALAGDQETQYF,TGTGCCTCCAAGGCGCTAGCGGGAGACCAAGAGACCCAGTACTTC
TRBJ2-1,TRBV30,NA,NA,CAWSVGIGSEQFF,TGTGCCTGGAGTGTGGGAATTGGGAGTGAGCAGTTCTTC
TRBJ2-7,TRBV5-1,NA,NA,CASSLEGLSYEQYF,TGCGCCAGCAGCTTGGAGGGGCTCTCCTACGAGCAGTACTTC
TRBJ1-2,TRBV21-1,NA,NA,CASSKKPFGNYGYTF,TGTGCCAGCAGCAAAAAGCCATTCGGGAACTATGGCTACACCTTC
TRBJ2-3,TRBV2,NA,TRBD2,CARERTSVSTDTQYF,TGTGCCAGGGAAAGGACTAGCGTCAGCACAGATACGCAGTATTTT
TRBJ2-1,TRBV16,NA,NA,CASSQSRYEQFF,TGTGCCAGCAGCCAATCGAGGTATGAGCAGTTCTTC